This T cell receptor beta chain stems from a study of cytomegalovirus exposure and HLA in healthy donors. General study findings and limits: The study listed approximately 160 cytomegalovirus-associated TCR beta chains. An ancestry cluster, one associated with Asian ancestry, reportedly showed fewer N-insertions than the approximately 670-donor mean in a later analysis.

Donors consisted of healthy bone marrow donors. Germline loops: CDR1 LGHNT, CDR2 FRNRAP. The CDR3 runs to 15 residues. Trimming stripped 1 base from V and 0 bases from J, with 7 bases between. 13 Jbeta primers and 60 Vbeta primers were used for the PCR. Using immunoSEQ multiplex PCR, the repertoire was profiled, and TCRdb retains in-frame clones only, with some absent. The sample includes roughly 34,000 clones, approximately 80% of them seen just once. This clone has a handful of counts. Its matching antigen is unknown. The chain joins TRBV12-5 to TRBJ2-1; a weak D match, TRBD2 (5 bases). Sequences were obtained from PBMCs. This clonotype was obtained from a woman aged 18-35 years in good health and CMV-seronegative. CDR3 DNA sequence: TGTGCTAGTGGTTTGGGGGAGAGCTCCTACAATGAGCAGTTCTTC. As protein: CASGLGESSYNEQFF.